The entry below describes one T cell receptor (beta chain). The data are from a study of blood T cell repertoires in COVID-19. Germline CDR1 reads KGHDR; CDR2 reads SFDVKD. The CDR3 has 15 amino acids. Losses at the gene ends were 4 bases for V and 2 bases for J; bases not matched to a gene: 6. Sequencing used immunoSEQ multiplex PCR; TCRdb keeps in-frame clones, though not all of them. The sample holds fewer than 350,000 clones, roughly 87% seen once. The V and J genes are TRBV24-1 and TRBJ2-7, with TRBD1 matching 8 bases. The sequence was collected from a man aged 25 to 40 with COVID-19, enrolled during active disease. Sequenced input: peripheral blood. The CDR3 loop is CATSDPGTGPYEQYF. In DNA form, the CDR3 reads TGTGCCACCAGTGACCCCGGGACAGGACCCTACGAGCAGTACTTC.